This TCR beta chain comes out of a study of human T cells and chemical hapten exposure. This CDR3 contains 14 residues. Germline V gene data show CDR1 as SGHRS and CDR2 as YFSETQ. V trimming: 9 bases; J trimming: 6 bases; junction bases outside the gene matches: 10. The time point denotes: pre-sensitization, week 0. Treatment defined: therapeutic diphenylcyclopropenone sensitization with weekly scalp DPC. MiXCR, applied by TCRdb to the RACE reads, yields one record per CDR3 protein. The sample lists 200,000 to 300,000 distinct CDR3 sequences, 7% to 10% occurring once. This clonotype was detected a few times.

This chain uses TRBV5-1 with TRBJ2-2; 8 bases are shared with TRBD1. Sample: whole blood, taken in connection with sensitization to the hapten diphenylcyclopropenone (DPC). This TCR was recovered from a woman aged 40 to 50 with alopecia areata. Some clones in this sample may be carry-over from other donors' samples. The CDR3: CATSRRGRAGELFF. CDR3 nucleotide sequence: TGCGCCACTTCACGCAGGGGGCGCGCCGGGGAGCTGTTTTTT.